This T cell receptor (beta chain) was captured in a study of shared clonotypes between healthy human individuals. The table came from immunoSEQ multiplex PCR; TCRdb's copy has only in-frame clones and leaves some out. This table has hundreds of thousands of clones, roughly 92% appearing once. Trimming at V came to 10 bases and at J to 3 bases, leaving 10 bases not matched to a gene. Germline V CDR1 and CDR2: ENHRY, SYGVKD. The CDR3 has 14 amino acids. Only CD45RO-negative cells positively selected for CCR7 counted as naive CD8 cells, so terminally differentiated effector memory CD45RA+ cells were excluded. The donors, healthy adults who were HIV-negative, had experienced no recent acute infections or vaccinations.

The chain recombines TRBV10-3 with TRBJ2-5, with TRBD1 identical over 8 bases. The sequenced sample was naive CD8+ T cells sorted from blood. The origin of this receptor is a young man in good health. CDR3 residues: CATGTGVGEETQYF. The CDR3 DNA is TGTGCCACCGGGACAGGCGTTGGGGAAGAGACCCAGTACTTC.